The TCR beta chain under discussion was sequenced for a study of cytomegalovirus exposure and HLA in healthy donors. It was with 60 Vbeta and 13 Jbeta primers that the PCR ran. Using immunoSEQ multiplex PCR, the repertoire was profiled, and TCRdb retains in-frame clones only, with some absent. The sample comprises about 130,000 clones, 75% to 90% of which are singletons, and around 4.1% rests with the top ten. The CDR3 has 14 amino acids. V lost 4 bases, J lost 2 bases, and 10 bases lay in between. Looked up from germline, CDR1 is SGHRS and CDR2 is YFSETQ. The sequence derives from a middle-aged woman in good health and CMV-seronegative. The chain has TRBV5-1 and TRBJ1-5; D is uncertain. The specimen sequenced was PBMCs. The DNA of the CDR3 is TGCGCCAGCAGCGTGGACGGAGGCAATCAGCCCCAGCATTTT. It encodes CASSVDGGNQPQHF.